This note documents a single TCR beta chain sequence. Its antigen is unknown. This entry comes from a study of cytomegalovirus exposure and HLA in healthy donors. Study-wide points: Across donors, sequencing depth was assumed by presence/absence analyses to be roughly uniform.

The germline V gene encodes CDR1 LNHDA and CDR2 SQIVND (reference sequence). The CDR3 consists of 16 residues. Trimming removed 0 bases from V and 12 bases from J, with 21 bases in between. Vbeta (60) and Jbeta (13) primers were used in the PCR. Measured with immunoSEQ multiplex PCR; TCRdb has only the in-frame clones, and not every one. The sample carries around 200,000 clones, around four fifths recorded once. The TCR sequence derives from a woman aged 45-65 years in good health and CMV-seropositive. The sequencing input was PBMCs. V is TRBV19 and J is TRBJ2-1; tentative D call: TRBD1 (5 bases). The CDR3 sequence: CASSIDRVGQTGWQFF. CDR3 DNA sequence: TGTGCCAGTAGTATAGATCGAGTGGGGCAGACCGGGTGGCAGTTCTTC.